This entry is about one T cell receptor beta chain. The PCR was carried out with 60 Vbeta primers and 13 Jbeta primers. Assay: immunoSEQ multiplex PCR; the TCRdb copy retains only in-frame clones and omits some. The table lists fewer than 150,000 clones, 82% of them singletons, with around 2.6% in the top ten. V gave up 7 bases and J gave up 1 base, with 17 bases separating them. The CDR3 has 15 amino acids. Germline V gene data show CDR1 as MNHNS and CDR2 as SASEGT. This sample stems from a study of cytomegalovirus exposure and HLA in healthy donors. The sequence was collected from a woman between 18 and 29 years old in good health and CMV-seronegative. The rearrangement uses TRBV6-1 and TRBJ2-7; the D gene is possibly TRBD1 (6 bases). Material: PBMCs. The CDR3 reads CASTRTAGESYEQYF. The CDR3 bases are TGTGCCAGCACAAGGACGGCAGGGGAGTCCTACGAGCAGTACTTC.